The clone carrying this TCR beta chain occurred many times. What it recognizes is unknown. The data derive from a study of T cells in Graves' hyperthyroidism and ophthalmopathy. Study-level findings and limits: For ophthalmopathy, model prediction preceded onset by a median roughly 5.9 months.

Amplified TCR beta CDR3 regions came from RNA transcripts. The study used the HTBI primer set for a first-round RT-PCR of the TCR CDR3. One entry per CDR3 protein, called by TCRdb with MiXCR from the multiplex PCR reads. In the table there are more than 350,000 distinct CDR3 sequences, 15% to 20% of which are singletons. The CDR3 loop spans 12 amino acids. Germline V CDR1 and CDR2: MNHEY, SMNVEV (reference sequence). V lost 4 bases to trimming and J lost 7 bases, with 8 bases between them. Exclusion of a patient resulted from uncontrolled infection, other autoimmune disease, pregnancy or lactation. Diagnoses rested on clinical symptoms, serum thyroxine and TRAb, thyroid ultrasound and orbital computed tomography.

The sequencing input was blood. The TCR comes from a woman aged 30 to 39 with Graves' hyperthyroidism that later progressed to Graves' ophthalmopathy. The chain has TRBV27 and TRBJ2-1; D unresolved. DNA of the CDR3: TGTGCCAGCAGTTATTCCGGGAATGAGCAGTTCTTC. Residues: CASSYSGNEQFF.